This T cell receptor (beta chain) was identified in a study of metastatic and nonmetastatic thyroid tumors. Across the study: For malignant and benign thyroid patients, tumor or nodule tissue and blood were the sources whose repertoires were compared.

Every patient underwent thyroid surgery untreated. This CDR3 has 16 amino acids. In germline, CDR1 is LGHNT, CDR2 FRNRAP. The V end was cut by 5 bases, the J end by 0 bases, with 17 bases between. The study's findings and limits: Malignant thyroid tumors reportedly exceeded benign nodules significantly in TCR beta diversity, with the difference appearing in blood and tumor.

The authors' processing: Variation in CDR3 across clinicopathological groups served as the basis for constructing a distant-metastasis classifier in papillary thyroid cancer. TCRdb re-analyzed the PCR reads through MiXCR. TCRdb, not the authors, supplied the V and J calls. The repertoire includes around 25,000 clones, 26% of them detected once, and around 18% sits in the top ten. In its sample, this clone was seen a few times. Its antigen remains unknown. The chain couples TRBV12-5 to TRBJ2-7; D is ambiguous. The sample was blood. This clonotype was sampled from a male donor with papillary thyroid cancer or a benign thyroid nodule (not recorded which). Some clones in this sample may be carry-over from other donors' samples. The CDR3 spells CASGASPLYSSYEQYF. The DNA of the CDR3 is TGTGCTAGTGGTGCCTCCCCCCTCTACAGCTCCTACGAGCAGTACTTC.